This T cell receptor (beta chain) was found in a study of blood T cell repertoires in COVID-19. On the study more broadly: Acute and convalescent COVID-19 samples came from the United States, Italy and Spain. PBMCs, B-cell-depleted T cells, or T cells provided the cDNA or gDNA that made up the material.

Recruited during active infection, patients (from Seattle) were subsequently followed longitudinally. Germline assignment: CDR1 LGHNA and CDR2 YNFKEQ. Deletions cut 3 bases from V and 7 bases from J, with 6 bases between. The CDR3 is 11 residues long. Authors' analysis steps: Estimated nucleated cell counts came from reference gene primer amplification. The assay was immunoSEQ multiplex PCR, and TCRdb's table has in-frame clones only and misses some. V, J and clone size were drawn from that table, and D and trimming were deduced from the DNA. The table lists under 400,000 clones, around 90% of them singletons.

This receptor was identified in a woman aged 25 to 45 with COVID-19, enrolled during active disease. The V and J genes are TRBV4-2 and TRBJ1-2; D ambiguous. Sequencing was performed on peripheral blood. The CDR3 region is CASSHAGGYTF. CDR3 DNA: TGTGCCAGCAGCCATGCAGGTGGCTACACCTTC.